This T cell receptor beta chain was documented in a study of a mutant IDH1 vaccine in newly diagnosed glioma. On the study more broadly: Vaccination was launched 4-6 weeks after radiotherapy alone, or with temozolomide cycles.

CDR1 is GTSNPN, CDR2 SVGIG, per germline (reference sequence). This CDR3 contains 13 residues. V lost 8 bases and J lost 2; bases outside the gene matches: 4. Sequencing was performed with immunoSEQ multiplex PCR; in TCRdb, only in-frame clones are kept and a portion is missing. The sample records 45,000 to 55,000 clones, approximately 79% being singletons. Time point defined: week 35, safety follow-up. In the vaccine, a single dose held 300 ug of the mutant IDH1 20-mer peptide, along with topical imiquimod. A remark on this clone: Its specificity is not known.

This receptor was identified in a man between 35 and 55 years old with glioma. The sequences come from PBMCs, collected from a glioma patient whose treatment included an IDH1 peptide vaccine. The J gene is TRBJ1-3, the V gene TRBV30; 9 nucleotides align to TRBD1. Written as DNA, the CDR3 is TGTGCCGGGACAGGGCTAGCTGGAAACACCATATATTTT. It yields the protein CAGTGLAGNTIYF.